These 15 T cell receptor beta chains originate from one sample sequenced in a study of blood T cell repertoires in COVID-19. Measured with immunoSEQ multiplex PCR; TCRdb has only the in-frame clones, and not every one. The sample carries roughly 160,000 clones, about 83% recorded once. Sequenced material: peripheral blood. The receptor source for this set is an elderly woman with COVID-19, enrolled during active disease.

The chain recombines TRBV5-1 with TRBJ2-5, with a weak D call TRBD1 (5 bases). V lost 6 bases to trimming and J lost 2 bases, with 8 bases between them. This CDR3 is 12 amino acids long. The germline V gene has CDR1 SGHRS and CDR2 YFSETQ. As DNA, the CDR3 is TGCGCCAGCACTAGGGGACAAGAGACCCAGTACTTC. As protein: CASTRGQETQYF.

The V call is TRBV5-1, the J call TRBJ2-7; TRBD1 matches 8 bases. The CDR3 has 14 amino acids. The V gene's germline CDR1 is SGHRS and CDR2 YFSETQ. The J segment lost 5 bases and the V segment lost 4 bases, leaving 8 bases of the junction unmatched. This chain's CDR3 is CASSDPQGADEQYF. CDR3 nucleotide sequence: TGCGCCAGCAGCGATCCCCAGGGGGCCGACGAGCAGTACTTC.

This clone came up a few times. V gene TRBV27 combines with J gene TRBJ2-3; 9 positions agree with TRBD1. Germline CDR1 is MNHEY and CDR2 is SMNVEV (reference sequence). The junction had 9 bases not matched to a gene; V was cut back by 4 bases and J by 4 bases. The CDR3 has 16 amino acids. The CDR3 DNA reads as TGTGCCAGCAGTTATAATACCGGGACAGGGCCAGATACGCAGTATTTT. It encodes CASSYNTGTGPDTQYF.

CDR3 loop: CASSQTGIIYEQYF. CDR3 DNA: TGTGCCAGCAGCCAGACCGGGATTATCTACGAGCAGTACTTC. The gene calls are TRBV13 and TRBJ2-7, with D perhaps matching TRBD2 (5 bases). CDR1 PRHDT and CDR2 FYEKMQ come from the germline V gene (reference sequence). The V gene lost 5 bases and the J gene lost 3 bases, with 14 bases spanning the gap. The CDR3 spans 14 residues.

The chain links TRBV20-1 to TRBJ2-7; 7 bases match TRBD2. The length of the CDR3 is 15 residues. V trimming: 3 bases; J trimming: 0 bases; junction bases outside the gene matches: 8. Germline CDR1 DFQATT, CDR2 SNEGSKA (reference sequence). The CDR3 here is CSASGYLAVSYEQYF. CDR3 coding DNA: TGCAGTGCTAGTGGATACCTAGCGGTCTCCTACGAGCAGTACTTC.

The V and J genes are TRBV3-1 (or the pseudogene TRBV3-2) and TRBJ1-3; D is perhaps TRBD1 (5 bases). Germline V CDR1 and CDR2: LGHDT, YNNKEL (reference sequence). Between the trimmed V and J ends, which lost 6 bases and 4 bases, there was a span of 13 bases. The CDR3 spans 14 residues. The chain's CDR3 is CASRGEGTGNTIYF. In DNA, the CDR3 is TGTGCCAGCAGGGGGGAGGGAACGGGAAACACCATATATTTT.

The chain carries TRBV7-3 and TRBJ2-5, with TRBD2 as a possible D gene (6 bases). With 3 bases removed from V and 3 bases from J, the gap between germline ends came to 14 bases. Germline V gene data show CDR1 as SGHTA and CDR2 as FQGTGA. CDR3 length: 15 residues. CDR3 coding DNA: TGTGCCAGCAGCTTTTACGGGAGTGGAGAAGAGACCCAGTACTTC. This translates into CASSFYGSGEETQYF.

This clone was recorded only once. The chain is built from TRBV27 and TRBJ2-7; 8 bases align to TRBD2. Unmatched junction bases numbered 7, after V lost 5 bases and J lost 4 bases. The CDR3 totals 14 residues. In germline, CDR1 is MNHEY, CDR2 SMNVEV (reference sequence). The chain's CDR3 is CASSTRTSRYEQYF. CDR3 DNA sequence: TGTGCCAGCAGTACGCGGACTAGCCGATACGAGCAGTACTTC.

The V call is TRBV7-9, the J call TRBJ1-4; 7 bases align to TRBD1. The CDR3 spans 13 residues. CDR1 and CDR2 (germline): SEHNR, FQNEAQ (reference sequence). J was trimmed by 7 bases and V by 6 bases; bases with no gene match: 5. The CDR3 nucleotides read TGTGCCAGCAGACAGGACAGGTTTGAAAAACTGTTTTTT. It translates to CASRQDRFEKLFF. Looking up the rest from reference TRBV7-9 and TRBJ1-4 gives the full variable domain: DTGVSQNPRHKITKRGQNVTFRCDPISEHNRLYWYRQTLGQGPEFLTYFQNEAQLEKSRLLSDRFSAERPKGSFSTLEIQRTEQGDSAMYLCASRQDRFEKLFFGSGTQLSVL.

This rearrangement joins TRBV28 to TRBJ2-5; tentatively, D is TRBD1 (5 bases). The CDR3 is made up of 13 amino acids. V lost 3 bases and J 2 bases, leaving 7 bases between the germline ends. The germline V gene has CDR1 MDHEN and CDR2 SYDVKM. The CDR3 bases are TGTGCCAGCAGTTTGCCAGGGCAAGAGACCCAGTACTTC. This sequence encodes CASSLPGQETQYF. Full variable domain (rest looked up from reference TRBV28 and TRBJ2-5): DVKVTQSSRYLVKRTGEKVFLECVQDMDHENMFWYRQDPGLGLRLIYFSYDVKMKEKGDIPEGYSVSREKKERFSLILESASTNQTSMYLCASSLPGQETQYFGPGTRLLVL.

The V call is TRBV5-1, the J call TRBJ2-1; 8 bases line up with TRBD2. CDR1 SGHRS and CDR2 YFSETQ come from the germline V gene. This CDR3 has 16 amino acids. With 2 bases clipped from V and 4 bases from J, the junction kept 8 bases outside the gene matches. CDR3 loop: CASSLSVLADYNEQFF. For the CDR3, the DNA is TGCGCCAGCAGCTTATCGGTACTAGCGGATTACAATGAGCAGTTCTTC. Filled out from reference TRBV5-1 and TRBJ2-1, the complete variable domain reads KAGVTQTPRYLIKTRGQQVTLSCSPISGHRSVSWYQQTPGQGLQFLFEYFSETQRNKGNFPGRFSGRQFSNSRSEMNVSTLELGDSALYLCASSLSVLADYNEQFFGPGTRLTVL.

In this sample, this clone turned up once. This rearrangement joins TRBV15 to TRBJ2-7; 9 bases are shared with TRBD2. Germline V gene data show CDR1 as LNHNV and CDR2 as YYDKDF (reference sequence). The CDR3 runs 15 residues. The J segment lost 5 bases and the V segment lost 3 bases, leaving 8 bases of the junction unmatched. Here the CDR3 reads CATSSPRLAGNEQYF. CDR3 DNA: TGTGCCACCAGCAGTCCTCGGCTAGCGGGAAACGAGCAGTACTTC.

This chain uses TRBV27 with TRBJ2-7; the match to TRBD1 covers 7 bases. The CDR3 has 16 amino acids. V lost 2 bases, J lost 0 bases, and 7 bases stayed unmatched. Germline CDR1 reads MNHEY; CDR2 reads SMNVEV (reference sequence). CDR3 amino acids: CASSLVGQVSSYEQYF. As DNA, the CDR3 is TGTGCCAGCAGTTTAGTCGGACAGGTCAGCTCCTACGAGCAGTACTTC.

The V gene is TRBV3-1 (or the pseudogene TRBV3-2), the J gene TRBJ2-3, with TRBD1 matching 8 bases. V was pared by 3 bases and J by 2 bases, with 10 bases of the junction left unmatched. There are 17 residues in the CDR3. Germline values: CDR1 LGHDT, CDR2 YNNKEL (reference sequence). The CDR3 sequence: CASSQTGVGLLTDTQYF. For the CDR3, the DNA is TGTGCCAGCAGCCAGACAGGGGTAGGGCTTCTCACAGATACGCAGTATTTT.

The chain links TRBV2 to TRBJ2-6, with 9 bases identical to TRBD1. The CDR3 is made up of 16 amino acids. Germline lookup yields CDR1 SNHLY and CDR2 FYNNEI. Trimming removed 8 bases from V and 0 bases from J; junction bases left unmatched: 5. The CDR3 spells CASRTGASSGANVLTF. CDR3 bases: TGTGCCAGCCGGACAGGGGCAAGCTCTGGGGCCAACGTCCTGACTTTC.